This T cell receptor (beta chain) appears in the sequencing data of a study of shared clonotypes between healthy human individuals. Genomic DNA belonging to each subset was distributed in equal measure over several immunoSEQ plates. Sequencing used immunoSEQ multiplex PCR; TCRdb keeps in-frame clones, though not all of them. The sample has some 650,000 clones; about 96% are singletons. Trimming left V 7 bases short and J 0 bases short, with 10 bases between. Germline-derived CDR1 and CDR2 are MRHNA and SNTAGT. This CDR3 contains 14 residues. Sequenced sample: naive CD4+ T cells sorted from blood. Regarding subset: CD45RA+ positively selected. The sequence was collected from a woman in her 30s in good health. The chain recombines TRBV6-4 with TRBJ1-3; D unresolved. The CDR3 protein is CASMPESSGNTIYF. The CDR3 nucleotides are TGTGCCAGCATGCCGGAAAGCTCTGGAAACACCATATATTTT.